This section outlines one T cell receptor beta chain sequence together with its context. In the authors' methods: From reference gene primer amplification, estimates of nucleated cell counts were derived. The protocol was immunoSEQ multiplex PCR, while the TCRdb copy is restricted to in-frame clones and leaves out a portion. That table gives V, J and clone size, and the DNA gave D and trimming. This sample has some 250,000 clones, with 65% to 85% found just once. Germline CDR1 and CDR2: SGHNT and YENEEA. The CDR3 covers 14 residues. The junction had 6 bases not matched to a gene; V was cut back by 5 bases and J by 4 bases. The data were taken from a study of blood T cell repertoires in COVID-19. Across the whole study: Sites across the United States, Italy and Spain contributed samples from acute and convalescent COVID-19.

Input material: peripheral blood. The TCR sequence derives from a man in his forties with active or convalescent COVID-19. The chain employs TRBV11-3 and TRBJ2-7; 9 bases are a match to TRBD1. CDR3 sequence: CASSPGTGSYEQYF. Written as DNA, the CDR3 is TGTGCCAGCAGCCCCGGGACAGGGTCTTACGAGCAGTACTTC.